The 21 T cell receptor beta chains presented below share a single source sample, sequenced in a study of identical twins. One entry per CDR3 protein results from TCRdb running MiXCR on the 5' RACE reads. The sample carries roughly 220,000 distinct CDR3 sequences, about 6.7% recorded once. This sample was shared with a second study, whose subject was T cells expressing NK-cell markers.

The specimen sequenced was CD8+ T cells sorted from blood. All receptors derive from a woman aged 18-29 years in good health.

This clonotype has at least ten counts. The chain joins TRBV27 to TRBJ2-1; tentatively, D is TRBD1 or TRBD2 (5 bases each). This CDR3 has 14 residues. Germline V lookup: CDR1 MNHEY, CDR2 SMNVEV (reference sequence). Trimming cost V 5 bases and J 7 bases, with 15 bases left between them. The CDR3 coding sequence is TGTGCCAGCAGTACAGGACGGGGCGTGAATGAGCAGTTCTTC. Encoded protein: CASSTGRGVNEQFF.

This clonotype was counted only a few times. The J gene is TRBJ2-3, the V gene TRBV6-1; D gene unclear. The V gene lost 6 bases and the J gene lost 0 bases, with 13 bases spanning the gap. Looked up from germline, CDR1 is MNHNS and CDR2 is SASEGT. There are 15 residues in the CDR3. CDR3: CASSPWTESTDTQYF. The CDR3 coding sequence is TGTGCCAGCAGCCCATGGACGGAGAGCACAGATACGCAGTATTTT.

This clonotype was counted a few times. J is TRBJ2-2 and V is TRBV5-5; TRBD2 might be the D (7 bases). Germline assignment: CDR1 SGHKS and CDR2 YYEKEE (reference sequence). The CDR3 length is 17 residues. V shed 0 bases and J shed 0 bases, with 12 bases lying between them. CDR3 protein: CASSLAGGVPNTGELFF. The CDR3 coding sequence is TGTGCCAGCAGCTTGGCGGGGGGCGTCCCGAACACCGGGGAGCTGTTTTTT.

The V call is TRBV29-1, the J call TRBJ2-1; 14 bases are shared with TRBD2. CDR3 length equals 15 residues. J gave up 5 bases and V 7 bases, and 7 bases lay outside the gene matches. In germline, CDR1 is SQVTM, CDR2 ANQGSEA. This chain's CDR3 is CSATGTSGRDNEQFF. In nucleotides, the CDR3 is TGCAGCGCAACCGGGACTAGCGGGAGAGACAATGAGCAGTTCTTC.

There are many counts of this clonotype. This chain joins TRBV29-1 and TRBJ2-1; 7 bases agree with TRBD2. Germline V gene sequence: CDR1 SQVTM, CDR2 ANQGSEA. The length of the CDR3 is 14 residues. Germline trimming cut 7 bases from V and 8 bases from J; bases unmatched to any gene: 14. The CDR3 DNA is TGCAGCGGAGGTAGCGGGTGGTTTCGGGATGAGCAGTTCTTC. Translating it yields CSGGSGWFRDEQFF.

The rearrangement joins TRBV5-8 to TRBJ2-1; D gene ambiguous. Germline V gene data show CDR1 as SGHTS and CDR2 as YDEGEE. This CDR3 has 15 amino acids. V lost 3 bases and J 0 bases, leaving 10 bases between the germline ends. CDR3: CASSSEWSSYNEQFF. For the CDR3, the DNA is TGTGCCAGCAGCTCGGAGTGGAGCTCCTACAATGAGCAGTTCTTC. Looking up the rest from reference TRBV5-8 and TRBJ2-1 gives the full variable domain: EAGVTQSPTHLIKTRGQQATLRCSPISGHTSVYWYQQALGLGLQFLLWYDEGEERNRGNFPPRFSGRQFPNYSSELNVNALELEDSALYLCASSSEWSSYNEQFFGPGTRLTVL.

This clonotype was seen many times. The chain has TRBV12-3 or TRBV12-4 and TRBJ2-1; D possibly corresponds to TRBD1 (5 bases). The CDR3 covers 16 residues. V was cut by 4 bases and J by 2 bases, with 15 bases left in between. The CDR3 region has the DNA TGTGCCAGCAGTTCAATCGGCCAGGGCACCTACAATGAGCAGTTCTTC. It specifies CASSSIGQGTYNEQFF.

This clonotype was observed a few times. CDR3 loop: CAISPAETSTDTQYF. The CDR3 nucleotides are TGTGCCATCAGCCCTGCGGAGACATCGACAGATACGCAGTATTTT. The chain carries TRBV10-3 and TRBJ2-3; D is ambiguous. Germline assignment: CDR1 ENHRY and CDR2 SYGVKD. The CDR3 totals 15 residues. Trimming stripped 6 bases from V and 3 bases from J, with 16 bases between.

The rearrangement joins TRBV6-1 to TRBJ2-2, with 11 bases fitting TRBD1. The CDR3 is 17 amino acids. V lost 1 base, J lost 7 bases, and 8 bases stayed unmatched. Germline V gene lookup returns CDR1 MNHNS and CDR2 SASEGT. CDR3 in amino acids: CASSEEGTGGDDGELFF. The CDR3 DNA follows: TGTGCCAGCAGTGAAGAAGGGACAGGGGGAGATGACGGGGAGCTGTTTTTT.

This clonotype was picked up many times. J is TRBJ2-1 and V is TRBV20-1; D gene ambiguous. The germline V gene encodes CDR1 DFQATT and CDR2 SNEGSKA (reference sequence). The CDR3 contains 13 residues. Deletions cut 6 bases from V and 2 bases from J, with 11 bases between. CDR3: CSAIRPPYNEQFF. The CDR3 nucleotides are TGCAGTGCGATTAGACCCCCCTACAATGAGCAGTTCTTC.

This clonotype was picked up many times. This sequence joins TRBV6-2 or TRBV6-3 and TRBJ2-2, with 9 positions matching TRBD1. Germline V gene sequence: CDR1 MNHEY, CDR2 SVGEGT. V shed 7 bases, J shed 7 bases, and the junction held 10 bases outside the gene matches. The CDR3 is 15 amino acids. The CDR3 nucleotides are TGTGCCAGCATTAAAGCGGACAGGGGAAGCGGGGAGCTGTTTTTT. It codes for CASIKADRGSGELFF.

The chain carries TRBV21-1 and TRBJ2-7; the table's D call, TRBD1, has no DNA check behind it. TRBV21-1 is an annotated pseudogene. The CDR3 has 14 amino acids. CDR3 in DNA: TGTGCCAGCAGCAAAGGGCGCGGGGGTTACGAGCAGTACTTC. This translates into CASSKGRGGYEQYF.

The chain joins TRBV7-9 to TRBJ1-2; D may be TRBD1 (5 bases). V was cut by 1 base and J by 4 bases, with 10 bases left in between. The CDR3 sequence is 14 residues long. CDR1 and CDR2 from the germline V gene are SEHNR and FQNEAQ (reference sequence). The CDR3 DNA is TGTGCCAGCAGCTTAGGGGGGGTTGCCTATGGCTACACCTTC. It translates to CASSLGGVAYGYTF. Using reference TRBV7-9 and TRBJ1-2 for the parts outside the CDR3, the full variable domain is DTGVSQNPRHKITKRGQNVTFRCDPISEHNRLYWYRQTLGQGPEFLTYFQNEAQLEKSRLLSDRFSAERPKGSFSTLEIQRTEQGDSAMYLCASSLGGVAYGYTFGSGTRLTVV.

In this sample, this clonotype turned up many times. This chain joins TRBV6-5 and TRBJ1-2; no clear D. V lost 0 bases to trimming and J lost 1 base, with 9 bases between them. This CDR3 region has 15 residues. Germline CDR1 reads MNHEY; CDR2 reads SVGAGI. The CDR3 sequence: CASSYSTEINYGYTF. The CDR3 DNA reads TGTGCCAGCAGTTACTCCACAGAAATTAACTATGGCTACACCTTC.

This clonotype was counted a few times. Written as DNA, the CDR3 is TGTGCCATCAGTGACTTACAGACTGAAACTAACTATGGCTACACCTTC. Its translation is CAISDLQTETNYGYTF. V usage is TRBV10-3 and J usage is TRBJ1-2; no clear D. V gave up 3 bases and J gave up 0 bases, with 14 bases separating them. Germline V gene sequence: CDR1 ENHRY, CDR2 SYGVKD. The length of the CDR3 is 16 residues.

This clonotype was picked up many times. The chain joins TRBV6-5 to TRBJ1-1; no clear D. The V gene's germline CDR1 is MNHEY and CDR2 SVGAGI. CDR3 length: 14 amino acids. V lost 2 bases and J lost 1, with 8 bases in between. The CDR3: CASSYADANTEAFF. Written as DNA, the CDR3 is TGTGCCAGCAGTTACGCTGACGCGAACACTGAAGCTTTCTTT.

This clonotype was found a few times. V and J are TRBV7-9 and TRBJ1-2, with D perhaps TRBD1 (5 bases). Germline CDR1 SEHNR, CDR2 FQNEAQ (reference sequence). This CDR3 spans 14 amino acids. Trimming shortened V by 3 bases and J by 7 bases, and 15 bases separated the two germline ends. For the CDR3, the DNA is TGTGCCAGCAGCTTGGACACCGATAACCGTGGCTACACCTTC. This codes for CASSLDTDNRGYTF.

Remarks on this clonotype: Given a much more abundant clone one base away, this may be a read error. CDR3 amino acids: CASSRLGKGLVEEQIF. CDR3 DNA sequence: TGTGCCAGCAGCCGCTTGGGGAAGGGCCTGGTAGAGGAGCAGATCTTC. The chain employs TRBV21-1 and TRBJ2-1; the DNA was not compared with TRBD2, the D call given in the table. TRBV21-1 represents a pseudogene. This CDR3 comprises 16 residues.

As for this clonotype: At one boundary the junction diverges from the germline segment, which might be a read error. CDR3 in DNA: TGTGCCAGCACCCAACATTTCGCGGGAACACCTAATGAAAAACTGTTTTTT. This sequence encodes CASTQHFAGTPNEKLFF. This chain links TRBV3-1 with TRBJ1-4; no clear D. This CDR3 comprises 17 residues. CDR1 and CDR2 (germline): LGHDT, YNNKEL (reference sequence).

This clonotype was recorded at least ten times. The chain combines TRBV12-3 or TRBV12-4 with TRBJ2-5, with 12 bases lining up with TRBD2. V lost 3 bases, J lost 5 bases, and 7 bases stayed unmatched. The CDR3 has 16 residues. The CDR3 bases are TGTGCCAGCAGTTTCCTACTAGCGGGGGGTCGGGAGACCCAGTACTTC. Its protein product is CASSFLLAGGRETQYF.

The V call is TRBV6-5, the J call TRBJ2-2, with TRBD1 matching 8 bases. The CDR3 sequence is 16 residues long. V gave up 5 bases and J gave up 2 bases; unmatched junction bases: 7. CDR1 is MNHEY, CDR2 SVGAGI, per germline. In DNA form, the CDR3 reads TGTGCCAGCAGTCTCACAGGGGGAGGAAACACCGGGGAGCTGTTTTTT. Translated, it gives CASSLTGGGNTGELFF.